This TCR beta chain derives from a study of cytomegalovirus exposure and HLA in healthy donors. V lost 5 bases to trimming and J lost 4 bases; unmatched junction nucleotides: 9. Germline CDR1 SGHVS, CDR2 FNYEAQ. There are 18 residues in the CDR3. This clone was observed a few times. 13 Jbeta primers and 60 Vbeta primers were used for the PCR. Some clones are missing from TCRdb's copy, which holds only in-frame ones; the method was immunoSEQ multiplex PCR. The sample lists some 150,000 clones, around 69% occurring once. V is TRBV7-6 and J is TRBJ2-2, with TRBD2 matching over 14 bases. The clonotype was recovered from a woman in her 30s in good health and CMV-seronegative. Sequencing was performed on PBMCs. CDR3 loop: CASSLGLAGAGGTGELFF. CDR3 in DNA: TGTGCCAGCAGCCTGGGACTAGCGGGGGCAGGAGGCACCGGGGAGCTGTTTTTT.